The 7 T cell receptor beta chains given below trace back to one sample, sequenced in a study of T cell clones after liver transplantation. Repertoires were generated with immunoSEQ multiplex PCR, while TCRdb's copy carries only in-frame clones and drops some. The sample records tens of thousands of clones, over 80% being singletons. The starting material was CD4+ T cells from blood, obtained at the 22-month timepoint. These TCRs come from a human patient who received a liver transplant. Some T cells may arise from the graft donor.

The chain combines TRBV19 with TRBJ1-2; TRBD1 might be the D (5 bases). This CDR3 is built from 15 residues. Per germline, CDR1 LNHDA and CDR2 SQIVND (reference sequence). V lost 4 bases to trimming and J lost 2 bases, with 14 bases between them. CDR3 nucleotide sequence: TGTGCCAGTAGTACGACAGAGCCCGGGAACTATGGCTACACCTTC. Its protein is CASSTTEPGNYGYTF.

V gene TRBV5-1 combines with J gene TRBJ2-2, with D uncertain. The CDR3 runs 12 residues. Deletions cut 7 bases from V and 1 base from J, with 5 bases between. Germline CDR1 and CDR2: SGHRS and YFSETQ. In DNA, the CDR3 is TGCGCCAGCCAGGTGAACACCGGGGAGCTGTTTTTT. It specifies CASQVNTGELFF.

The chain links TRBV2 to TRBJ2-7, with D tentatively TRBD1 (6 bases). The V end lost 3 bases, the J end lost 7 bases, and 16 bases lay between the germline ends. CDR1 SNHLY and CDR2 FYNNEI come from the germline V gene. The CDR3 covers 14 residues. The CDR3 is CASSDLAQGVEQYF. CDR3 in DNA: TGTGCCAGCAGTGATCTAGCACAGGGCGTTGAGCAGTACTTC.

The chain uses TRBV10-1 and TRBJ2-7, with TRBD2 identical over 13 bases. The junction had 9 bases not matched to a gene; V was cut back by 2 bases and J by 5 bases. The CDR3 is 17 residues long. CDR1 WNHNN and CDR2 SYGVQD come from the germline V gene (reference sequence). The CDR3 loop is CASSEPGLAGPRDEQYF. The CDR3 region has the DNA TGCGCCAGCAGTGAGCCGGGACTAGCGGGACCAAGGGACGAGCAGTACTTC.

The rearrangement joins TRBV6-5 to TRBJ2-2, with D maybe TRBD1 (6 bases). CDR1 MNHEY and CDR2 SVGAGI come from the germline V gene. Trimming shortened V by 2 bases and J by 6 bases, and 13 bases separated the two germline ends. The CDR3 sequence is 15 residues long. CDR3 protein: CASSYGNRAPGELFF. The DNA of the CDR3 is TGTGCCAGCAGTTACGGGAACAGGGCCCCCGGGGAGCTGTTTTTT.

The rearrangement joins TRBV4-3 to TRBJ2-3; a weak D match, TRBD2 (6 bases). Germline-derived CDR1 and CDR2 are LGHNA and YSLEER. CDR3 length equals 15 residues. V was cut by 2 bases and J by 4 bases, with 13 bases left in between. CDR3 sequence: CASSQRPRLADTQYF. The DNA for the CDR3 is TGCGCCAGCAGCCAAAGGCCCAGACTAGCAGATACGCAGTATTTT.

J is TRBJ2-7 and V is TRBV4-3; D is uncertain. The CDR3 covers 14 residues. Germline V CDR1 and CDR2: LGHNA, YSLEER. V lost 1 base and J lost 0, with 7 bases in between. The CDR3 bases are TGCGCCAGCAGCCAAGGGGCAAGCTCCTACGAGCAGTACTTC. This encodes CASSQGASSYEQYF.